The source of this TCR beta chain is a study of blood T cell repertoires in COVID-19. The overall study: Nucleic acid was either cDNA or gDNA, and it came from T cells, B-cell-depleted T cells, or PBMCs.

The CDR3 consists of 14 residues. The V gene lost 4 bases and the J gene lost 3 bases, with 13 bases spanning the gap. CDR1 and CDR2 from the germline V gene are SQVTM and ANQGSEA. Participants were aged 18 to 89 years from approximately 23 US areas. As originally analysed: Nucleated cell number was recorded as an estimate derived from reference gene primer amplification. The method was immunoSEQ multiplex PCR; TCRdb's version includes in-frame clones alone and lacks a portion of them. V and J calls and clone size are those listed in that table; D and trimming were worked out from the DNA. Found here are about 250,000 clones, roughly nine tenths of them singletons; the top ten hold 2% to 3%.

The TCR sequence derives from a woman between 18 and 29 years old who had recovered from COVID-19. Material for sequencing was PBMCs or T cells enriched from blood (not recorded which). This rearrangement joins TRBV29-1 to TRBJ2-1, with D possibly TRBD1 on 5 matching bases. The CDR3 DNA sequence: TGCAGCGTTGCGGGTCAGGGCCTCTACAATGAGCAGTTCTTC. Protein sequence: CSVAGQGLYNEQFF.